These 19 T cell receptor beta chains were sequenced from one sample in a study of T cells in localized non-small cell lung cancer. Here immunoSEQ multiplex PCR was the method, and the copy in TCRdb shows in-frame clones only, minus some. Of roughly 1,100 clones in the sample, about 26% are singletons; the top ten hold more than 25%. Sample: normal lung tissue next to the tumor, taken before any cancer treatment. Receptors were obtained from an older male donor with stage I lung adenocarcinoma.

By frequency in the sample, this clone is medium-sized (0.01 to 0.1%). The chain is built from TRBV6-1 and TRBJ1-6; D not certain. Trimming took 0 bases from V and 6 from J, leaving 15 bases between them. Germline V gives CDR1 MNHNS, CDR2 SASEGT. The CDR3 contains 17 residues. The DNA of the CDR3 is TGTGCCAGCAGTGAAGCGGGCAGTAGGAGGGCTAATTCACCCCTCCACTTT. Amino acids: CASSEAGSRRANSPLHF.

The chain combines TRBV12-5 with TRBJ2-1; 14 nucleotides line up with TRBD2. This CDR3 comprises 13 residues. CDR1 and CDR2 from the germline V gene are LGHNT and FRNRAP. The CDR3 DNA is TGTGCCAGCCTTCGGACTAGCGGGGGGGAGCAGTTCTTC. Residues: CASLRTSGGEQFF.

The chain uses TRBV30 and TRBJ2-1; 8 nucleotides line up with TRBD2. The CDR3 runs to 18 residues. Germline V gene data show CDR1 as GTSNPN and CDR2 as SVGIG (reference sequence). Losses at the gene ends were 0 bases for V and 8 bases for J; bases not matched to a gene: 18. The CDR3 is CAWSVARTSRGANHEQFF. For the CDR3, the DNA is TGTGCCTGGAGTGTCGCCAGGACGTCGCGGGGGGCTAACCATGAGCAGTTCTTC.

This chain joins TRBV9 and TRBJ2-2, with D possibly being TRBD2 (7 bases). With 0 bases removed from V and 2 bases from J, the gap between germline ends came to 11 bases. Germline V gene lookup returns CDR1 SGDLS and CDR2 YYNGEE. CDR3 size: 16 residues. The CDR3 loop reads CASSVAGGLNTGELFF. In DNA form, the CDR3 reads TGTGCCAGCAGCGTAGCCGGGGGGCTAAACACCGGGGAGCTGTTTTTT.

The gene calls are TRBV30 and TRBJ1-2, with 7 bases fitting TRBD1. The CDR3 covers 13 residues. V shed 2 bases and J 2 bases; nucleotides not matched to a gene: 2. Germline V gene lookup returns CDR1 GTSNPN and CDR2 SVGIG (reference sequence). As DNA, the CDR3 is TGTGCCTGGAGTCCCAGGGGGAACTATGGCTACACCTTC. Translating gives CAWSPRGNYGYTF. Looking up the rest from reference TRBV30 and TRBJ1-2 gives the full variable domain: SQTIHQWPATLVQPVGSPLSLECTVEGTSNPNLYWYRQAAGRGLQLLFYSVGIGQISSEVPQNLSASRPQDRQFILSSKKLLLSDSGFYLCAWSPRGNYGYTFGSGTRLTVV.

This clone qualifies as large. The rearrangement joins TRBV11-3 to TRBJ1-4; TRBD1 might be the D (5 bases). The V end lost 6 bases, the J end lost 8 bases, and 16 bases lay between the germline ends. The CDR3 spans 14 residues. Looked up from germline, CDR1 is SGHNT and CDR2 is YENEEA. Written as DNA, the CDR3 is TGTGCCAGCAGTTCTCGGGGCGGAAGCGAAAAACTGTTTTTT. Translation: CASSSRGGSEKLFF.

Relative to its sample, this clone is large. V usage is TRBV30 and J usage is TRBJ2-1; TRBD1 or TRBD2 may be the D gene (5 bases each). Germline V gene data show CDR1 as GTSNPN and CDR2 as SVGIG (reference sequence). V shed 0 bases and J shed 7 bases, with 10 bases lying between them. The CDR3 runs 13 residues. The CDR3 spells CAWSVGASNEQFF. For the CDR3, the DNA is TGTGCCTGGAGTGTCGGGGCCTCAAATGAGCAGTTCTTC.

Sample share makes this clone large. The chain couples TRBV11-3 to TRBJ2-1, with TRBD2 matching 14 bases. Germline V gene data show CDR1 as SGHNT and CDR2 as YENEEA. The CDR3 length is 16 residues. V trimming: 5 bases; J trimming: 9 bases; junction bases outside the gene matches: 9. The CDR3 loop reads CASSHVTGTSGGEQFF. The CDR3 DNA reads TGTGCCAGCAGCCATGTAACCGGGACTAGCGGGGGTGAGCAGTTCTTC.

This chain links TRBV19 with TRBJ2-5; the D gene is possibly TRBD1 (6 bases). The CDR3 has 14 amino acids. Germline loops: CDR1 LNHDA, CDR2 SQIVND (reference sequence). Trimming took 3 bases from V and 4 from J, leaving 12 bases between them. The CDR3 coding sequence is TGTGCCAGTAGTATCACAGGGATGGGAGAGACCCAGTACTTC. It encodes CASSITGMGETQYF.

This clone appeared a few times. The chain links TRBV6-8 to TRBJ2-5; 15 positions agree with TRBD2. The CDR3 is 16 residues long. In germline, CDR1 is MNHGY, CDR2 SAAAGT. Trimming at V came to 5 bases and at J to 3 bases, leaving 4 bases not matched to a gene. The CDR3 loop reads CASSDGLAGGKETQYF. Written as DNA, the CDR3 is TGTGCCAGCAGTGATGGACTAGCGGGGGGGAAAGAGACCCAGTACTTC.

The sample holds a few counts of this clone. This chain joins TRBV14 and TRBJ1-4; D gene ambiguous. Trimming took 2 bases from V and 5 from J, leaving 15 bases between them. CDR3 size: 16 residues. From germline, CDR1 is SGHDN and CDR2 FVKESK. The CDR3 DNA is TGTGCCAGCAGCCAATTCTGGGAAAATCTAAATGAAAAACTGTTTTTT. This gives the protein CASSQFWENLNEKLFF.

The J gene is TRBJ2-5, the V gene TRBV18, with D possibly TRBD2 on 5 matching bases. This CDR3 comprises 15 residues. The V end was cut by 1 base, the J end by 4 bases, with 13 bases between. Germline V gene sequence: CDR1 KGHSH, CDR2 LQKENI. CDR3 in amino acids: CASSPRRREGETQYF. CDR3 coding DNA: TGTGCCAGCTCACCACGACGACGGGAAGGAGAGACCCAGTACTTC.

V is TRBV11-3 and J is TRBJ2-7, with TRBD2 identical over 8 bases. J gave up 7 bases and V 2 bases, and 13 bases lay outside the gene matches. The CDR3 spans 16 residues. Germline CDR1 is SGHNT and CDR2 is YENEEA. The CDR3 reads CASSLISGEGLGEQYF. CDR3 DNA sequence: TGTGCCAGCAGCTTAATTAGCGGGGAGGGGCTCGGGGAGCAGTACTTC. Looking up the rest from reference TRBV11-3 and TRBJ2-7 gives the full variable domain: EAGVVQSPRYKIIEKKQPVAFWCNPISGHNTLYWYLQNLGQGPELLIRYENEEAVDDSQLPKDRFSAERLKGVDSTLKIQPAELGDSAVYLCASSLISGEGLGEQYFGPGTRLTVT.

V gene TRBV10-2 combines with J gene TRBJ1-4; 7 bases align to TRBD1. The germline CDR1 and CDR2 sequences are WSHSY and SAAADI. This CDR3 is built from 14 residues. V was clipped by 6 bases and J by 10 bases; unmatched bases: 11. Written as DNA, the CDR3 is TGCGCCAGCAGACCGACAGGGACTCAGGGAAAACTGTTTTTT. Its translation is CASRPTGTQGKLFF.

The chain carries TRBV28 and TRBJ2-7; a weak D match, TRBD2 (7 bases). The CDR3 length is 15 residues. CDR1 is MDHEN, CDR2 SYDVKM, per germline. Trimming pared 5 bases from V and 5 bases from J, leaving 19 bases between. For the CDR3, the DNA is TGTGCCAGCAGTCCGAGCTGGGGGGGGCCACACGAGCAGTACTTC. Translating it yields CASSPSWGGPHEQYF.

This clone counts as medium-sized (0.01 to 0.1%). The gene calls are TRBV6-8 and TRBJ2-7; 14 bases are shared with TRBD2. Germline trimming cut 10 bases from V and 4 bases from J; bases unmatched to any gene: 15. Germline loops: CDR1 MNHGY, CDR2 SAAAGT. The CDR3 spans 17 residues. CDR3 DNA: TGTGCCATCAGCCCCGGGACTAGCGGGGGAGCTGGTTACGAGCAGTACTTC. Amino acids: CAISPGTSGGAGYEQYF.

This clone was observed a handful of times. The junction and the germline gene differ at one end; a read error may be behind it. The V gene is TRBV6-8, the J gene TRBJ2-7, with TRBD1 identical over 7 bases. This CDR3 is built from 14 residues. The germline CDR1 and CDR2 sequences are MNHGY and SAAAGT. CDR3 in DNA: TGTGCCATCAGTGCGAAGGGGGCGAAGAGCGAGCAGTACTTC. Translated, it gives CAISAKGAKSEQYF.

In its sample, this clone was seen a few times. The rearrangement uses TRBV11-3 and TRBJ2-1; D remains ambiguous. The CDR3 spans 14 residues. The V gene lost 5 bases and the J gene lost 2 bases, with 10 bases spanning the gap. Germline V CDR1 and CDR2: SGHNT, YENEEA. The CDR3 reads CASSLVGTYNEQFF. CDR3 nucleotide sequence: TGTGCCAGCAGCCTAGTGGGGACCTACAATGAGCAGTTCTTC. Combining the CDR3 with reference TRBV11-3 and TRBJ2-1 gives the whole variable domain EAGVVQSPRYKIIEKKQPVAFWCNPISGHNTLYWYLQNLGQGPELLIRYENEEAVDDSQLPKDRFSAERLKGVDSTLKIQPAELGDSAVYLCASSLVGTYNEQFFGPGTRLTVL.

The V call is TRBV2, the J call TRBJ2-1; 10 nucleotides align to TRBD2. V dropped 6 bases and J dropped 5; count of bases not matched to a gene: 13. CDR1 is SNHLY and CDR2 is FYNNEI in the germline V gene. The CDR3 has 17 amino acids. CDR3 DNA: TGTGCCAGCAGGGCCAGCGGGGGGGTAAGAGTAGACAATGAGCAGTTCTTC. It codes for CASRASGGVRVDNEQFF.